This is a list of T cell receptor beta chains from one sample in a study of OX40 agonist ivuxolimab in advanced cancers. Sequenced by immunoSEQ multiplex PCR; TCRdb stores in-frame clones only, minus some. The data show some 130,000 clones, 90% seen once. Sample: CD4+ or CD8+ T cells sorted from blood, taken in a trial of the OX40 agonist ivuxolimab. All receptors come from an adult with an advanced solid tumor such as melanoma, head and neck, liver or kidney cancer. Each CDR3 is given with its conserved first and last residue. The order of the fields is V gene, J gene, CDR3 protein.

TRBV12-5	TRBJ2-3	CASRSDSRSTDTQYF
TRBV19	TRBJ1-4	CASGGAAANEKLFF
TRBV7-9	TRBJ1-5	CASSSGTSNQPQHF
TRBV4-2	TRBJ2-7	CASSQGSGTYEQYF
TRBV7-8	TRBJ2-5	CASSSEGRAPFEETQYF
TRBV7-9	TRBJ2-3	CASSPRRLAGGPTDTQYF
TRBV10-2	TRBJ2-1	CASSESGGSSGIVGNEQFF
TRBV27	TRBJ1-2	CASSHESYGYTF
TRBV9	TRBJ2-7	CASSAFRLAPSYEQYF
TRBV4-2	TRBJ2-2	CASSVGRSTYTGELFF
TRBV14	TRBJ1-2	CASSPDRVYGYTF
TRBV7-2	TRBJ2-6	CASSLVRGARGANVLTF
TRBV28	TRBJ2-5	CASSSRQGKQETQYF
TRBV14	TRBJ2-2	CASSQGLPPGELFF
TRBV5-1	TRBJ2-1	CASDSGWGKLDNEQFF
TRBV6-1	TRBJ2-5	CASSEGVWTPNF
TRBV7-6	TRBJ1-4	CASSLPAVGHKEKLFF
TRBV27	TRBJ1-5	CASSHRDSNQPQHF
TRBV7-2	TRBJ2-5	CASSFSGTSAPTGETQYF
TRBV5-1	TRBJ2-1	CASSLLTSGGYDNEQFF
TRBV7-6	TRBJ1-1	CASSLGAVNTEAFF
TRBV5-1	TRBJ2-1	CASSLADSGRRYNEQFF
TRBV4-2	TRBJ2-1	CASSQELAGGKREQFF
TRBV19	TRBJ2-1	CASTPDRSTSGYNEQFF
TRBV28	TRBJ2-7	CASSQPRAEQYF
TRBV27	TRBJ1-1	CASSLDRGKMGLNTEAFF
TRBV9	TRBJ2-3	CASSATGSTDTQYF
TRBV11-2	TRBJ2-6	CASSRTPASSGANVLTF
TRBV7-2	TRBJ1-2	CASSLDTRTEHYGYTF
TRBV28	TRBJ2-4	CASSPTGGGNIQYF
TRBV7-2	TRBJ2-3	CASSSSGVDTDTQYF
TRBV2	TRBJ1-2	CASSNQNYGYTF
TRBV6-6	TRBJ2-1	CASSYWQGRDEQFF
TRBV11-3	TRBJ1-2	CASTVGGTANYGYTF
TRBV5-4	TRBJ2-1	CASSSGTGGFNEQFF
TRBV29-1	TRBJ1-2	CSDRDREYLGGYTF
TRBV28	TRBJ1-3	CASSFRAAGNTIYF
TRBV30	TRBJ2-2	CAWFFGTGDTGELFF
TRBV19	TRBJ2-1	CATKQAPYNEQFF
TRBV28	TRBJ1-2	CASSSSGTGGDGYTF
TRBV28	TRBJ1-2	CASSQGTGAGYTF
TRBV5-6	TRBJ2-1	CASSGGTSMYNEQFF
TRBV5-1	TRBJ2-4	CASSLDSGIRNIQYF
TRBV10-3	TRBJ1-2	CAIKGGRTGVDYGYTF
TRBV29-1	TRBJ2-2	CTGGQSANTGELFF
TRBV6-5	TRBJ2-6	CASSYYSSGANVLTF
TRBV11-2	TRBJ2-7	CASSLIQRNEQYF